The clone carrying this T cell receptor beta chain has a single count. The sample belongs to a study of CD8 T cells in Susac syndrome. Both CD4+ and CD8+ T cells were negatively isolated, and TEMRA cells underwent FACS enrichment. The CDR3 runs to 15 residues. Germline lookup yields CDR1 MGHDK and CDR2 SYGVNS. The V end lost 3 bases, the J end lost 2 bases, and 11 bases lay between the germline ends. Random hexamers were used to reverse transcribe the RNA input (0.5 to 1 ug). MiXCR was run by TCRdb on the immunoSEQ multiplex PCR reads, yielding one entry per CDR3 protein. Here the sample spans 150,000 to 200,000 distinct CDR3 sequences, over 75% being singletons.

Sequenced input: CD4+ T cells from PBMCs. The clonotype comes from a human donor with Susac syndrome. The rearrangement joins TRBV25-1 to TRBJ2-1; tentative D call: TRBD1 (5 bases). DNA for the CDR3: TGTGCCAGCAGTGAGAGCAGGGTCGCCTACAATGAGCAGTTCTTC. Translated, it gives CASSESRVAYNEQFF.